The present TCR beta chain was sequenced within a study of T-cell reconstitution after alpha-beta-depleted transplantation in children. Germline V gene lookup returns CDR1 SGHRS and CDR2 YFSETQ. The CDR3 sequence is 15 residues long. V lost 0 bases to trimming and J lost 2 bases; unmatched junction nucleotides: 2. Unique molecular identifiers tagged the TCRbeta library. In TCRdb, the PCR reads were re-called with MiXCR into one record per CDR3 protein. In the table there are about 160,000 distinct CDR3 sequences, over 8.5% of which are singletons. In this sample, this clonotype turned up many times. Its target is unknown. Study-level findings and limits: T-cell numbers and diversity, one year after transplant, stemmed largely from T cells that were newly produced. Two months or so post-transplant, alpha-beta T cells reportedly derived from several hundred expanded graft clones.

The receptor's source is a boy between 2 and 10 years old with acute myeloid leukemia, due to receive a stem cell transplant. Sequences were derived from PBMCs, sampled before TCRalphabeta/CD19-depleted stem cell transplant. V is TRBV5-1 and J is TRBJ2-1, with TRBD1 matching over 7 bases. CDR3 residues: CASSLDRGPYNEQFF. For the CDR3, the DNA is TGCGCCAGCAGCTTGGATAGGGGGCCCTACAATGAGCAGTTCTTC.